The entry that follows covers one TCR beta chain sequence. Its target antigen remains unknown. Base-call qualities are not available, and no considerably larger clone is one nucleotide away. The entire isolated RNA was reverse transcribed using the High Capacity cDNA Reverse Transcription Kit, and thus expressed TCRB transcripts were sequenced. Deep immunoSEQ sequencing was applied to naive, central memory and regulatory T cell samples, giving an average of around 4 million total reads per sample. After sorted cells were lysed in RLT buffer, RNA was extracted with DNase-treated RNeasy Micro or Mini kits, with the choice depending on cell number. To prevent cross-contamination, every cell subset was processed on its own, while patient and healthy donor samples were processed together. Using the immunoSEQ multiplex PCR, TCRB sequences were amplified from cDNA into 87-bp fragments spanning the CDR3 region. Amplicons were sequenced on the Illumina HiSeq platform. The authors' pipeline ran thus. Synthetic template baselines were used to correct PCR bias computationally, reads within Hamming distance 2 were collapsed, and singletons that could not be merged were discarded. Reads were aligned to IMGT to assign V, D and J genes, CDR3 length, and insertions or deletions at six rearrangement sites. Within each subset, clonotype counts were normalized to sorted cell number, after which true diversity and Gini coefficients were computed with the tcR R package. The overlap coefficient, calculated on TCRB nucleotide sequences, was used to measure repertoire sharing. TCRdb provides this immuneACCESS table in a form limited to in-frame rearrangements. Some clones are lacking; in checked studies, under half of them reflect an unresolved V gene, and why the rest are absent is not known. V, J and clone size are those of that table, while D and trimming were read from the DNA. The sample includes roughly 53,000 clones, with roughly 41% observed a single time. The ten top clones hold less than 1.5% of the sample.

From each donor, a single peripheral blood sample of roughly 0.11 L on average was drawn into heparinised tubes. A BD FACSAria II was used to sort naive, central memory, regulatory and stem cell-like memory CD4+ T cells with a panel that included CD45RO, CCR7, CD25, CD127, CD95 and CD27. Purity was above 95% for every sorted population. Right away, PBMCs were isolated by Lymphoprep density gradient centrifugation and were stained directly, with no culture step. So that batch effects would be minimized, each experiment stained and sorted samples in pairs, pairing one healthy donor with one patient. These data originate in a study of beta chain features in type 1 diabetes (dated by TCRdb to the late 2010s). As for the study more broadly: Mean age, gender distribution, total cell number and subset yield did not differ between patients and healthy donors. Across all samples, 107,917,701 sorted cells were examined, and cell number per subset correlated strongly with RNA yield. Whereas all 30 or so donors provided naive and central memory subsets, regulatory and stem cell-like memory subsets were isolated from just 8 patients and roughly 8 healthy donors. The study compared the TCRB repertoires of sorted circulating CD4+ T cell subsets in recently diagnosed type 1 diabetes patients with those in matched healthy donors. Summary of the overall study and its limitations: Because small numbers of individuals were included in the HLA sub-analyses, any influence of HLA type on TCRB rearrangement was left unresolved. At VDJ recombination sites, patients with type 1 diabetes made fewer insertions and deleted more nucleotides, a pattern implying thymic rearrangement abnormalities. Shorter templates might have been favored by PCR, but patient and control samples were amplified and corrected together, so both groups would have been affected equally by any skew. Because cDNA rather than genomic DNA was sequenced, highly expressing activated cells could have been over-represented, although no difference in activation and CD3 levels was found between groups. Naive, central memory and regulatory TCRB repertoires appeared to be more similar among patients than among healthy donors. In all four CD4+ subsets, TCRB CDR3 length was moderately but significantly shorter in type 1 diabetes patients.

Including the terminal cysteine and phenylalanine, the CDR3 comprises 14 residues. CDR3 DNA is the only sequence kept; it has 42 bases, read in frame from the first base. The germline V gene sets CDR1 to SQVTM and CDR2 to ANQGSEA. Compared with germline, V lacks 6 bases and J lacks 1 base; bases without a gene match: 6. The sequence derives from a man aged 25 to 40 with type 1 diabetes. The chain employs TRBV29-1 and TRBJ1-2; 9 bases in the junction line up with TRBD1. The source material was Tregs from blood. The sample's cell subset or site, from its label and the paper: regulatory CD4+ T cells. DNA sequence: TGCAGCGTGAGCCGGGACAGGGTTAACTATGGCTACACCTTC. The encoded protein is CSVSRDRVNYGYTF.